The rows below give T cell receptor beta chains drawn from one sample of a study of T-cell reconstitution after alpha-beta-depleted transplantation in children. One entry per CDR3 protein results from TCRdb running MiXCR on the PCR reads. The sample records hundreds of thousands of distinct CDR3 sequences, roughly 13% being singletons. The sample was PBMCs, taken before TCRalphabeta/CD19-depleted stem cell transplant. The receptors here all came from a girl aged 2 to 10 with congenital amegakaryocytic thrombocytopenia, due to receive a stem cell transplant. Each CDR3 is given with its conserved first and last residue. D genes are given only for firm matches. The listing skips clone size in some rows; elsewhere it reads once, few, many or a size class.

clone_size d_call j_call v_call cdr3_aa
NA NA TRBJ2-7 TRBV10-3 CAIRSLEGWEQYF
NA NA TRBJ1-1 TRBV2 CASSEPVTAEAFF
many NA TRBJ2-7 TRBV4-1 CASSREREAYEQYF
many NA TRBJ2-2 TRBV6-1 CAVAGAGRSYGELFF
many NA TRBJ2-7 TRBV20-1 CSGTDGPTQQYF
NA TRBD1 TRBJ2-7 TRBV7-9 CASSVRTGDEQYF
few NA TRBJ2-3 TRBV5-5 CASSLTALARNTQYF
many TRBD2 TRBJ2-3 TRBV20-1 CSARAREGRIDTQYF
few TRBD2 TRBJ2-3 TRBV29-1 CSVTRGLAVSTDTQYF
NA NA TRBJ2-1 TRBV27 CASSPPVAAQQFF
few NA TRBJ2-1 TRBV5-6 CASSLEAVGSEQFF
many NA TRBJ2-4 TRBV12-3/TRBV12-4 CASSLVYIQYF
many NA TRBJ2-7 TRBV12-3/TRBV12-4 CASSVQGPSYEQYF
many NA TRBJ1-2 TRBV29-1 CSVEKGGDGYTF
many TRBD2 TRBJ2-7 TRBV5-1 CASSTLAGYGSYEQYF
many NA TRBJ2-1 TRBV7-3 CASSAPHNEQFF
many NA TRBJ2-3 TRBV7-3 CASSSRGADTQYF
NA NA TRBJ1-1 TRBV4-1 CASSQILEGRTEAFF
NA NA TRBJ1-2 TRBV3-1 CASSRRGYGYTF
few TRBD2 TRBJ2-1 TRBV5-1 CASRPHTSGSIMNEQFF
many TRBD1 TRBJ1-1 TRBV12-3/TRBV12-4 CASSPYTGGLNTEAFF
few TRBD2 TRBJ2-3 TRBV5-1 CASSLALVWLRGSGRPPGDTQYF
NA NA TRBJ2-4 TRBV12-3/TRBV12-4 CATRDQKNIQYF
many NA TRBJ2-7 TRBV20-1 CSARRFRGPGYEQYF
NA NA TRBJ2-4 TRBV12-3/TRBV12-4 CASRGRTDIQYF
many NA TRBJ2-2 TRBV5-1 CAGEAGTGELFF
few NA TRBJ2-7 TRBV5-1 CASSLGSDYSYEQYF
many TRBD1 TRBJ1-2 TRBV29-1 CSLQGSAGQGNYGYTF
many NA TRBJ2-5 TRBV29-1 CSVEERGGETQYF
NA NA TRBJ2-1 TRBV29-1 CSVGDMGDEQLF
NA TRBD2 TRBJ2-3 TRBV29-1 CSVDSVSSGPTDTQYF
NA TRBD1 TRBJ2-3 TRBV4-1 CASSPVTGFTDTQYF
few NA TRBJ1-4 TRBV5-1 CASSLSPTNEKLFF
many NA TRBJ2-1 TRBV12-3/TRBV12-4 CASSLGGRRSYNEQFF
many TRBD1 TRBJ1-4 TRBV12-3/TRBV12-4 CASRPGTGGNEKLFF
many NA TRBJ2-7 TRBV20-1 CSAFTPGEQYF
few TRBD2 TRBJ2-1 TRBV5-1 CASSFTGTSGKEQFF
many NA TRBJ2-7 TRBV20-1 CSARDSFGGTNEQYF
once NA TRBJ1-1 TRBV2 CASIVDTTEAFF
NA NA TRBJ2-2 TRBV12-3/TRBV12-4 CARPKLAANTGELFF
few TRBD1 TRBJ2-7 TRBV4-1 CASSRERDRATYEQYF
few NA TRBJ1-2 TRBV21-1 CASSKHRGQGYTF
NA TRBD1 TRBJ1-2 TRBV6-1 CASSGQGNYTF
many TRBD1 TRBJ2-1 TRBV5-1 CASSTGTGSYNEQFF
many TRBD2 TRBJ2-5 TRBV5-1 CASSLGLAGLETQYF
many TRBD2 TRBJ2-2 TRBV29-1 CSVATSGSPRGTGELFF